One T cell receptor beta chain is described in this entry. The CDR3 is 15 residues long. V lost 0 bases, J lost 3 bases, and 3 bases stayed unmatched. In germline, CDR1 is SGDLS, CDR2 YYNGEE. TCRdb's copy holds only in-frame clones and misses some; the assay was immunoSEQ multiplex PCR. The sample contains about 960,000 clones, around 80% of which appear only once. The sample is drawn from a study of shared clonotypes between healthy human individuals. On the study more broadly: A few men and a couple of women, aged 18 to 49, were donors.

V and J are TRBV9 and TRBJ2-7; 10 positions match TRBD1. What was sequenced was memory CD4+ T cells sorted from blood. Sample subset: CD45RA-negative fraction. This receptor was taken from a man younger than 35 in good health. The CDR3 nucleotides are TGTGCCAGCAGCGTAGCGACAGGGGGCATCTACGAGCAGTACTTC. It translates to CASSVATGGIYEQYF.